Following are 2 T cell receptor beta chains from one sample sequenced in a study of CD8 T cells in ankylosing spondylitis. Whole-study results and caveats: Blood from ankylosing spondylitis patients appeared to carry a characteristic eight-variant TCR beta motif.

MiXCR, run by TCRdb on the 5' RACE reads, gives a single entry per CDR3 protein. This table holds 220,000 or so distinct CDR3 sequences, around 20% found once. These receptors are not linked to any known antigen. What was sequenced was blood, either unsorted or a sorted T cell fraction (not recorded which). These receptors originate from a male donor with ankylosing spondylitis.

This clonotype was recorded a few times. A read error may account for a junction end that differs from germline. The chain is built from TRBV29-1 and TRBJ1-2; D is unresolved. This CDR3 spans 11 amino acids. The germline V gene encodes CDR1 SQVTM and CDR2 ANQGSEA. CDR3 protein: CSDEGPYGYTF. As DNA, the CDR3 is TGCAGCGATGAAGGGCCCTATGGCTACACCTTC.

This clonotype has just a few counts. The chain employs TRBV7-9 and TRBJ1-2; D may be TRBD1 (6 bases). V was cut by 2 bases and J by 4 bases, with 14 bases left in between. The CDR3 consists of 15 residues. Germline V gene lookup returns CDR1 SEHNR and CDR2 FQNEAQ (reference sequence). The CDR3 region is CASSLTENRAYGYTF. Written as DNA, the CDR3 is TGTGCCAGCAGCTTAACCGAGAACAGGGCCTATGGCTACACCTTC.